The rows below give T cell receptor beta chains drawn from one sample of a study of blood T cell repertoires in COVID-19. The method was immunoSEQ multiplex PCR; TCRdb's version includes in-frame clones alone and lacks a portion of them. The sample includes roughly 300,000 clones, roughly 85% of them seen just once. Material: peripheral blood. Receptors were obtained from a human donor in a cohort sampled during active COVID-19. Each CDR3 is given with its conserved first and last residue. A D gene is named only where the DNA matches it firmly. Where a row states a size, it is once, few, many or the class of an expanded clone; other rows omit it.

TRBJ2-1 | 13 | TRBD1 | TRBV30 | . | CAWSLGGANEQFF | TGTGCCTGGAGCCTAGGGGGCGCTAATGAGCAGTTCTTC
TRBJ1-2 | 16 | . | TRBV6-4 | . | CASREYSGSALYGYTF | TGTGCCAGCAGGGAATACTCAGGATCGGCCCTTTATGGCTACACCTTC
TRBJ2-1 | 14 | . | TRBV5-1 | . | CASSLSGPYNEQFF | TGCGCCAGCAGCTTGTCTGGGCCTTACAATGAGCAGTTCTTC
TRBJ2-7 | 15 | . | TRBV4-2 | . | CASSQGQEQAYEQYF | TGTGCCAGCAGCCAAGGACAGGAGCAAGCGTACGAGCAGTACTTC
TRBJ2-7 | 16 | TRBD2 | TRBV6-1 | . | CASSAGLAGGSYEQYF | TGTGCCAGCAGTGCGGGACTAGCGGGGGGGTCCTACGAGCAGTACTTC
TRBJ2-7 | 17 | TRBD2 | TRBV7-2 | . | CASSLVTSGGMAYEQYF | TGTGCCAGCAGCTTAGTGACTAGCGGGGGGATGGCCTACGAGCAGTACTTC
TRBJ1-2 | 12 | . | TRBV28 | . | CASSQVSYGYTF | TGTGCCAGCAGTCAGGTCAGCTATGGCTACACCTTC
TRBJ2-7 | 14 | . | TRBV30 | . | CAWRTEGFTYEQYF | TGTGCCTGGAGGACAGAAGGGTTTACCTACGAGCAGTACTTC
TRBJ1-2 | 14 | . | TRBV18 | . | CASSIQGNGKGYTF | TGTGCCAGCTCAATACAGGGCAACGGGAAGGGCTACACCTTC
TRBJ1-3 | 15 | TRBD1 | TRBV7-2 | once | CASSLGTGAGNTIYF | TGTGCCAGCAGCCTGGGGACAGGGGCTGGAAACACCATATATTTT
TRBJ1-6 | 15 | TRBD1 | TRBV5-1 | . | CASSLAGQGRSPLHF | TGCGCCAGCAGCTTGGCGGGACAGGGAAGATCACCCCTCCACTTT
TRBJ2-3 | 11 | . | TRBV20-1 | . | CSAPVTDTQYF | TGCAGTGCTCCGGTTACAGATACGCAGTATTTT
TRBJ2-5 | 14 | . | TRBV5-1 | . | CASSPGQYQETQYF | TGCGCCAGCAGCCCCGGACAGTACCAAGAGACCCAGTACTTC
TRBJ1-1 | 13 | . | TRBV7-2 | . | CASSPRSFSEAFF | TGTGCCAGCAGCCCCCGTAGTTTTAGTGAAGCTTTCTTT
TRBJ1-2 | 14 | TRBD1 | TRBV7-2 | few | CASSLAGQIYGYTF | TGTGCCAGCAGCTTAGCGGGACAGATCTATGGCTACACCTTC
TRBJ1-2 | 12 | . | TRBV12-5 | . | CASGLGDYGYTF | TGTGCTAGTGGTTTGGGAGACTATGGCTACACCTTC
TRBJ2-7 | 13 | . | TRBV29-1 | . | CSVAYGLTYEQYF | TGCAGCGTTGCCTATGGTTTAACCTACGAGCAGTACTTC
TRBJ1-1 | 15 | . | TRBV9 | . | CASSVGGRSNTEAFF | TGTGCCAGCAGCGTGGGGGGACGGTCGAACACTGAAGCTTTCTTT
TRBJ2-7 | 13 | TRBD1 | TRBV6-5 | . | CASSPGQLYEQYF | TGTGCCAGCAGCCCGGGACAGCTCTACGAGCAGTACTTC
TRBJ2-4 | 19 | TRBD1 | TRBV6-1 | . | CASSEAPTGSDVAKNIQYF | TGTGCCAGCAGTGAAGCACCGACAGGGTCTGACGTAGCCAAAAACATTCAGTACTTC
TRBJ1-2 | 13 | TRBD1 | TRBV12-3/TRBV12-4 | . | CASTVTGTDGYTF | TGTGCCAGCACCGTGACAGGGACCGATGGCTACACCTTC
TRBJ2-3 | 10 | . | TRBV2 | . | CASLTDTQYF | TGTGCCAGCTTAACAGATACGCAGTATTTT
TRBJ2-1 | 15 | . | TRBV3-1/TRBV3-2 | . | CASSQRGASNNEQFF | TGTGCCAGCAGCCAACGGGGGGCGTCGAACAATGAGCAGTTCTTC
TRBJ2-6 | 17 | . | TRBV18 | . | CASSPPFGGSGANVLTF | TGTGCCAGCTCACCACCTTTCGGAGGCTCTGGGGCCAACGTCCTGACTTTC
TRBJ1-5 | 13 | TRBD1 | TRBV5-4 | . | CASSHGQGYPQHF | TGTGCCAGCAGCCATGGACAGGGCTATCCCCAGCATTTT
TRBJ1-3 | 14 | . | TRBV27 | . | CASSLSPSGNTIYF | TGTGCCAGCAGTTTATCCCCATCTGGAAACACCATATATTTT